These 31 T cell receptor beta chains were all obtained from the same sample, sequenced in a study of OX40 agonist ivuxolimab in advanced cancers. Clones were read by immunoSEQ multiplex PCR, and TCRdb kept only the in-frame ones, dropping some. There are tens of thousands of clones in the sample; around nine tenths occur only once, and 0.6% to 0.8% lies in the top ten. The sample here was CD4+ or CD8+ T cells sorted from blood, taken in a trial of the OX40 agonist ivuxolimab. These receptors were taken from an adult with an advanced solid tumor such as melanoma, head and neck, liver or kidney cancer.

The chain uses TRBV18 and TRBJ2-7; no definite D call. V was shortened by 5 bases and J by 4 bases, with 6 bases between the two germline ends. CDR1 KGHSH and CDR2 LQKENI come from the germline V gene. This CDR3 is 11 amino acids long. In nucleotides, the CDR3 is TGTGCCAGCTCAACCGGGTACGAGCAGTACTTC. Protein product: CASSTGYEQYF.

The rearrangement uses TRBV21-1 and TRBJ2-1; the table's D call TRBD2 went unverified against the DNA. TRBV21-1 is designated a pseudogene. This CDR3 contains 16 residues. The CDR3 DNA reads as TGTGCCAGCAGCACCCCGGGGGGCATCTCCTACAATGAGCAGTTCTTC. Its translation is CASSTPGGISYNEQFF.

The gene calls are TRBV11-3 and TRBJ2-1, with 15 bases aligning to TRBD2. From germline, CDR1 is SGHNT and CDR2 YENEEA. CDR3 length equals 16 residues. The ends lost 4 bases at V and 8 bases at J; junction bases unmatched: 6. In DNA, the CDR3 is TGTGCCAGCAGCTGGGGACTAGCGGGAGGTCGGCATGAGCAGTTCTTC. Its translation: CASSWGLAGGRHEQFF.

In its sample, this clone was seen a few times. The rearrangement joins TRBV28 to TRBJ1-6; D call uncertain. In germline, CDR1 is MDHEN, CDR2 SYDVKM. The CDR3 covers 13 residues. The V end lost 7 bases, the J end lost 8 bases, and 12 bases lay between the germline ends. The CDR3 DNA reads TGTGCCAGCATGAAAACATCGGATTCACCCCTCCACTTT. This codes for CASMKTSDSPLHF.

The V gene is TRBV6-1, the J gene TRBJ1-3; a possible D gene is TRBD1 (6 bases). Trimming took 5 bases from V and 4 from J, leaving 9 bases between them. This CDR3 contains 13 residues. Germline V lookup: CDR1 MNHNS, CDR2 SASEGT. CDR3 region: CASSSGVGNTIYF. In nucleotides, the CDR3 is TGTGCCAGCAGTTCAGGGGTCGGAAACACCATATATTTT.

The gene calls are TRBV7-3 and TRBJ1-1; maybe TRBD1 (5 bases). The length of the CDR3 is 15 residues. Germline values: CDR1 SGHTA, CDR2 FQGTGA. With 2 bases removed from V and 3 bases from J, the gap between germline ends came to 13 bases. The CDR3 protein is CASSLYGPGDTEAFF. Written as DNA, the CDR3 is TGTGCCAGCAGCTTATATGGTCCGGGGGACACTGAAGCTTTCTTT.

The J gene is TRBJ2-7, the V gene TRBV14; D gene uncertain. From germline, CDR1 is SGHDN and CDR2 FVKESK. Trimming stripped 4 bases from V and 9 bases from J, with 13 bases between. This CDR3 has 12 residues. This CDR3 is CASSRTGWGQYF. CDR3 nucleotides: TGTGCCAGCAGCCGGACGGGCTGGGGGCAGTACTTC.

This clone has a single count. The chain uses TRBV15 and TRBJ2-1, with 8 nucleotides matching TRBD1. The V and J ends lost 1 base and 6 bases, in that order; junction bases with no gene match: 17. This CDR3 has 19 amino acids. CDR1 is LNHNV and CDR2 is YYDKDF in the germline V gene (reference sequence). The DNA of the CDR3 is TGTGCCACCAGCAGAGGGGGGACAGGCGCCCGAGGAGGAAGCAATGAGCAGTTCTTC. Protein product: CATSRGGTGARGGSNEQFF. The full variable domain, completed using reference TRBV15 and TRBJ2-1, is DAMVIQNPRYQVTQFGKPVTLSCSQTLNHNVMYWYQQKSSQAPKLLFHYYDKDFNNEADTPDNFQSRRPNTSFCFLDIRSPGLGDTAMYLCATSRGGTGARGGSNEQFFGPGTRLTVL.

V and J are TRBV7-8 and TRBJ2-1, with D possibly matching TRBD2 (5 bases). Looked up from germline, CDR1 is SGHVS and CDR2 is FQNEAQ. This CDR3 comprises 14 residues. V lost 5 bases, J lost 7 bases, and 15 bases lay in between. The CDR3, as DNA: TGTGCCAGCAGCGTAAGGCTAGCCAGGAATGAGCAGTTCTTC. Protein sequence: CASSVRLARNEQFF. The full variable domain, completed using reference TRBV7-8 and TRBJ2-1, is GAGVSQSPRYKVAKRGQDVALRCDPISGHVSLFWYQQALGQGPEFLTYFQNEAQLDKSGLPSDRFFAERPEGSVSTLKIQRTQQEDSAVYLCASSVRLARNEQFFGPGTRLTVL.

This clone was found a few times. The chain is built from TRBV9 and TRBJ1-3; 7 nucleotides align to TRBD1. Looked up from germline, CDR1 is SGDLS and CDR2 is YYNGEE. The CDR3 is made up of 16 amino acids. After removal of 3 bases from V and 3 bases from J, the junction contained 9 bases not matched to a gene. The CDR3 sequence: CASSDGGGAGGNTIYF. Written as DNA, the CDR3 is TGTGCCAGCAGCGATGGAGGGGGCGCTGGTGGAAACACCATATATTTT.

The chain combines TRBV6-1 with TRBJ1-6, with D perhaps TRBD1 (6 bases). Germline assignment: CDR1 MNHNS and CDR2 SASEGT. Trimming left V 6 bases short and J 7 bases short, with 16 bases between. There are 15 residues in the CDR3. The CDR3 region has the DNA TGTGCCAGCAGATACAGGGCCTTAGGGAATTCACCCCTCCACTTT. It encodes CASRYRALGNSPLHF.

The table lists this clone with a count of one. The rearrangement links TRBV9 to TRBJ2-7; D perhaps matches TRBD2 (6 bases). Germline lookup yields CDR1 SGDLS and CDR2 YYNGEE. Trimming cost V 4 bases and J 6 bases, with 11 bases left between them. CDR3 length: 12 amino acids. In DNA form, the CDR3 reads TGTGCCAGCAGCCGAGTGGGGGGCGAGCAGTACTTC. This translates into CASSRVGGEQYF.

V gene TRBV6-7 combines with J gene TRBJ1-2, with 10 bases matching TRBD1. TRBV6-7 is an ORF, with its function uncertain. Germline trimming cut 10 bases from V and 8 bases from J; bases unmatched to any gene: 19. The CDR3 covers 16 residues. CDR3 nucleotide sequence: TGTGCCATTGCGGCGCACGGGACAGGGGCGTCGGGGGGCTACACCTTC. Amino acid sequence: CAIAAHGTGASGGYTF.

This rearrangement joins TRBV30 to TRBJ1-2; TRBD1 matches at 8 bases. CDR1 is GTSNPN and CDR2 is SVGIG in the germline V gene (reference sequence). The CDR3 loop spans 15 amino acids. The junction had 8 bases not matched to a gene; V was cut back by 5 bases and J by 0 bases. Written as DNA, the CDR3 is TGTGCCTGGGACGCCGGGACAGGCTCTAACTATGGCTACACCTTC. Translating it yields CAWDAGTGSNYGYTF.

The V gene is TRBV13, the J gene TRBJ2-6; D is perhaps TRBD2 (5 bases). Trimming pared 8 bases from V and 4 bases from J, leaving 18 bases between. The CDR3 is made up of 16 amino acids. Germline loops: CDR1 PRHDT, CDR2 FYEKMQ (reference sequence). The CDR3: CASSKRGNVGANVLTF. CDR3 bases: TGTGCCAGCTCCAAACGAGGGAACGTGGGGGCCAACGTCCTGACTTTC.

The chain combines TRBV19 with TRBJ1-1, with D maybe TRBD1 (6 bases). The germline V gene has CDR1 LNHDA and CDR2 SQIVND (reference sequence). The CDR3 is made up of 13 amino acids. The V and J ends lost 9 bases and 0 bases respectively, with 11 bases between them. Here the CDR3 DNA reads TGTGCCAGCAGGACAGTCCTGAACACTGAAGCTTTCTTT. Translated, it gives CASRTVLNTEAFF.

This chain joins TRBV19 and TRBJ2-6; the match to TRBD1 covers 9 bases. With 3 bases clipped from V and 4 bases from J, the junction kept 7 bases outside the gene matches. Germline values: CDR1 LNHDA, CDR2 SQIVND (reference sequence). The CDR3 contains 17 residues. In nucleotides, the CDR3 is TGTGCCAGTAGTATCGGGACAGGGTTTGCCGGGGCCAACGTCCTGACTTTC. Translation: CASSIGTGFAGANVLTF.

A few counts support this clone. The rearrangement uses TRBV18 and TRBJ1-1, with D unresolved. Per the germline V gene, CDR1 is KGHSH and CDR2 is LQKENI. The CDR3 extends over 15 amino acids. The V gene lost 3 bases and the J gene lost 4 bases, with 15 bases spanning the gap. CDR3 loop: CASSPHSTPGTEAFF. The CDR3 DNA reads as TGTGCCAGCTCACCGCACTCTACCCCGGGCACTGAAGCTTTCTTT.

DNA for the CDR3: TGTGCCAGCAGCTCCGTCCGAACTTACTCCTATAATTCACCCCTCCACTTT. Translating it yields CASSSVRTYSYNSPLHF. V is TRBV7-2 and J is TRBJ1-6; D ambiguous. Germline CDR1 reads SGHTA; CDR2 reads FQGNSA. Between the trimmed V and J ends, which lost 4 bases and 0 bases, there was a span of 13 bases. This CDR3 comprises 17 residues.

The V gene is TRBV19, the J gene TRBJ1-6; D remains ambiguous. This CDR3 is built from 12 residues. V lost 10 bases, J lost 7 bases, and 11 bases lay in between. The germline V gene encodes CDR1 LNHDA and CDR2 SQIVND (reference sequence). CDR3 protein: CATNSLNSPLHF. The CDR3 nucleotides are TGTGCCACTAACAGCTTAAATTCACCCCTCCACTTT.

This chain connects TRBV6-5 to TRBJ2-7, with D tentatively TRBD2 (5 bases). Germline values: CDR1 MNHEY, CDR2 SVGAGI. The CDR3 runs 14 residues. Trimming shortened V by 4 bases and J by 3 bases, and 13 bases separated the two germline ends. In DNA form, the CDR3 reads TGTGCCAGCAGTTCTCTAGGACTGAGCTACGAGCAGTACTTC. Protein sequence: CASSSLGLSYEQYF.

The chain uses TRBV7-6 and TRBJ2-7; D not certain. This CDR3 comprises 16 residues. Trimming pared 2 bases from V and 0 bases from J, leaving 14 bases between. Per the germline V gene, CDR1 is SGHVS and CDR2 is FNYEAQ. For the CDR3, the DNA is TGTGCCAGCAGCTTAAATACCGGTGCAGGCTCCTACGAGCAGTACTTC. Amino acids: CASSLNTGAGSYEQYF.

CDR3: CASSLDTNSGNTIYF. CDR3 in DNA: TGTGCCAGCAGTTTAGACACTAACTCTGGAAACACCATATATTTT. This sequence joins TRBV5-4 and TRBJ1-3; D is undetermined. There are 15 residues in the CDR3. Trimming took 5 bases from V and 0 from J, leaving 12 bases between them. CDR1 is SGHNT and CDR2 is YYREEE in the germline V gene (reference sequence).

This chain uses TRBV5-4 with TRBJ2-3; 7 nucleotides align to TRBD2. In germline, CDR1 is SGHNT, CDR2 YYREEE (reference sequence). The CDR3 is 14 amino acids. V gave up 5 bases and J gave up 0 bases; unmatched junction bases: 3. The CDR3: CASSFSGSTDTQYF. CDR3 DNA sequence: TGTGCCAGCAGTTTTAGCGGGAGCACAGATACGCAGTATTTT.

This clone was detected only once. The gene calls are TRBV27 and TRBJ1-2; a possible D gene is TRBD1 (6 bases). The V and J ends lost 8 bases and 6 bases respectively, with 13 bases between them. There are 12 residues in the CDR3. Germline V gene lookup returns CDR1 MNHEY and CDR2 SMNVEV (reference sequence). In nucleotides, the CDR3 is TGTGCCAGCTCAACAGGGAAGGATGGCTACACCTTC. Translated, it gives CASSTGKDGYTF.

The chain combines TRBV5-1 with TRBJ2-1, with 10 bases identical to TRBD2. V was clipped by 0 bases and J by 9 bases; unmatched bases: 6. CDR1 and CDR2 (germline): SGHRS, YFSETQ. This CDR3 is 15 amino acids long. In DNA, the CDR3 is TGCGCCAGCAGCTTGGTACCTAGCGGGAGTCTTGAGCAGTTCTTC. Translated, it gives CASSLVPSGSLEQFF.

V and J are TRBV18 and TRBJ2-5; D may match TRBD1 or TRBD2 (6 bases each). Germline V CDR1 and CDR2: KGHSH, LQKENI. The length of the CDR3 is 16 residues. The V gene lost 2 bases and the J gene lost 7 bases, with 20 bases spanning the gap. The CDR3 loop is CASSPSHGGRAPTQYF. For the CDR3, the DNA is TGTGCCAGCTCACCATCACACGGGGGCCGCGCCCCGACCCAGTACTTC.

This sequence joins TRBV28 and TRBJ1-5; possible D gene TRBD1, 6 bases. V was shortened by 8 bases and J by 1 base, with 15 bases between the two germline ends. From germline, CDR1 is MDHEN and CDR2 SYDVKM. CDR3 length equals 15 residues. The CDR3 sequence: CASVNRDGSNQPQHF. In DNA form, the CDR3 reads TGTGCCAGCGTCAACAGGGACGGAAGCAATCAGCCCCAGCATTTT. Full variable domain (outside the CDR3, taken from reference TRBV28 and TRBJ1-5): DVKVTQSSRYLVKRTGEKVFLECVQDMDHENMFWYRQDPGLGLRLIYFSYDVKMKEKGDIPEGYSVSREKKERFSLILESASTNQTSMYLCASVNRDGSNQPQHFGDGTRLSIL.

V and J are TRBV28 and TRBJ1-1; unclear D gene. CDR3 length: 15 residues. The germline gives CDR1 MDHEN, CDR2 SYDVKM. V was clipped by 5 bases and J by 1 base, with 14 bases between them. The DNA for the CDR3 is TGTGCCAGCAGTGCGAGCCTCGGGAGGAACACTGAAGCTTTCTTT. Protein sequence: CASSASLGRNTEAFF.

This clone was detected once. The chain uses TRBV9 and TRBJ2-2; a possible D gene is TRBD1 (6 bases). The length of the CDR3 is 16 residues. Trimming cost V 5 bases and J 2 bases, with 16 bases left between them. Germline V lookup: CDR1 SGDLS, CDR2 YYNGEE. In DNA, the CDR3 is TGTGCCAGCAGTTGGGGGCAGAACCTTAACACCGGGGAGCTGTTTTTT. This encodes CASSWGQNLNTGELFF.

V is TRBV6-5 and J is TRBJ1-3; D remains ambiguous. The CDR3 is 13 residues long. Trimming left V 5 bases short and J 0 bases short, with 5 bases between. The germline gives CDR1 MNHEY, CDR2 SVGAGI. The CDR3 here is CASSPNSGNTIYF. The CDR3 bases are TGTGCCAGCAGTCCTAACTCTGGAAACACCATATATTTT.